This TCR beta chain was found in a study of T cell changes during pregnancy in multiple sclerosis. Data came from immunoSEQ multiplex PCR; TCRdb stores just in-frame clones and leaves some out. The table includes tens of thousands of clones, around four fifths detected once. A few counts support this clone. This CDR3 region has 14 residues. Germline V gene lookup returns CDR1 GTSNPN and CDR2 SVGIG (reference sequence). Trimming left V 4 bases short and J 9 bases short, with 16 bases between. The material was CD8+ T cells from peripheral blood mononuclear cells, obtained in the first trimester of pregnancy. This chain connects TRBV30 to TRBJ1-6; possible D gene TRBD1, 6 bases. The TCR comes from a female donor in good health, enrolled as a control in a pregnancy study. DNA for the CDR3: TGTGCCTGGAAGCCTACAGGGTTAGGTTCACCCCTCCACTTT. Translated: CAWKPTGLGSPLHF.